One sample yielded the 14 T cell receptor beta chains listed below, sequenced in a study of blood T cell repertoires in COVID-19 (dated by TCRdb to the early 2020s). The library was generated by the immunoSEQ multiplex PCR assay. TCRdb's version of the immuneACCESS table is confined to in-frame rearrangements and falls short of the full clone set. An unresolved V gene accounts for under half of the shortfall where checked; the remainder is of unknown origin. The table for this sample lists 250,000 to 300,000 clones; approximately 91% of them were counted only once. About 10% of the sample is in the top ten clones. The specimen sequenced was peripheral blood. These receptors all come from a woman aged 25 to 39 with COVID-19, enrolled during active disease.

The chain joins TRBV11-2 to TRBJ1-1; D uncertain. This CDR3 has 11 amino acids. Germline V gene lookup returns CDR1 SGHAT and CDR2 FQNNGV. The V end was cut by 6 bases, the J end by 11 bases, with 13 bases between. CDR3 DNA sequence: TGTGCCAGCAGTTCTCCTCCTTCTGCTTTCTTT. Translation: CASSSPPSAFF.

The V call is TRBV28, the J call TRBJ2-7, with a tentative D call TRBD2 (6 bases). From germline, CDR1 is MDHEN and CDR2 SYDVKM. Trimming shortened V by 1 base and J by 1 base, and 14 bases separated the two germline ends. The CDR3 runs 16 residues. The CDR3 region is CASSLSERAPSYEQYF. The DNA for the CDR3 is TGTGCCAGCAGTTTATCAGAGCGGGCGCCTTCCTACGAGCAGTACTTC.

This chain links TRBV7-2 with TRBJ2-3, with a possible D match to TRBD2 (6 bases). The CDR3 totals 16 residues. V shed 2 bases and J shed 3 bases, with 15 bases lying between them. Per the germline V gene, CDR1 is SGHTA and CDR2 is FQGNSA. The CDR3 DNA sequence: TGTGCCAGCAGCTTAAGAGCGGGCCCCATAACAGATACGCAGTATTTT. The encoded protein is CASSLRAGPITDTQYF.

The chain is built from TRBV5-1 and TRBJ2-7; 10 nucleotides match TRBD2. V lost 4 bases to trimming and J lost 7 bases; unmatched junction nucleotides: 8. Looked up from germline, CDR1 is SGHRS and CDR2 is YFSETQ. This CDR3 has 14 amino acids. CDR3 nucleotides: TGCGCCAGCAGCCGTACTAGCGGGGCTTTGGAGCAGTACTTC. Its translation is CASSRTSGALEQYF.

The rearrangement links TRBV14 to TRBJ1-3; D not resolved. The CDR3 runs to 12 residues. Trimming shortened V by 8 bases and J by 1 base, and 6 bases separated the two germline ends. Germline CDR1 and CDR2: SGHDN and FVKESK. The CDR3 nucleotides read TGTGCCAGCGGTGCGTCTGGAAACACCATATATTTT. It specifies CASGASGNTIYF.

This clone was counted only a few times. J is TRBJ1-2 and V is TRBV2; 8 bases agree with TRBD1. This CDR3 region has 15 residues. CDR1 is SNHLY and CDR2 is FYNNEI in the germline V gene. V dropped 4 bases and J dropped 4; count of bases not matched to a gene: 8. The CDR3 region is CASSGSDRVPYGYTF. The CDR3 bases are TGTGCCAGCAGTGGGTCGGACAGGGTCCCCTATGGCTACACCTTC.

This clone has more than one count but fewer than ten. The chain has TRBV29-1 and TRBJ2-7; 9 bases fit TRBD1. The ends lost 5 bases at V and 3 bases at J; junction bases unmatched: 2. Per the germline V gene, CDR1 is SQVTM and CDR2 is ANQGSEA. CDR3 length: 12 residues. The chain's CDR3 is CSVRGQGYEQYF. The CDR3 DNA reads TGCAGCGTTAGGGGACAGGGCTACGAGCAGTACTTC.

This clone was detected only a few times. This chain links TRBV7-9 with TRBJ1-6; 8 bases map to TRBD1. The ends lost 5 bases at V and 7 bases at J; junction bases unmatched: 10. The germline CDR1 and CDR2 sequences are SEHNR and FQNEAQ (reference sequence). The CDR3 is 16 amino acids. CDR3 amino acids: CASSGISGQGNSPLHF. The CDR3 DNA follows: TGTGCCAGCAGCGGAATTTCTGGACAGGGAAATTCACCCCTCCACTTT.

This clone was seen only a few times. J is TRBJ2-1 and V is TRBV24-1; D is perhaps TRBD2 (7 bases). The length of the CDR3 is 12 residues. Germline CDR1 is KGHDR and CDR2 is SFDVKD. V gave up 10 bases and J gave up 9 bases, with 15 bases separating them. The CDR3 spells CATGGDTGEQFF. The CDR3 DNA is TGTGCCACTGGGGGGGACACGGGTGAGCAGTTCTTC.

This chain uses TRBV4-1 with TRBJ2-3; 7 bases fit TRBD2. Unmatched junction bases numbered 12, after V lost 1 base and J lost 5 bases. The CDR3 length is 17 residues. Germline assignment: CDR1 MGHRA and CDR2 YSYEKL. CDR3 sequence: CASSQGTGRTRIDTQYF. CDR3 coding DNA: TGCGCCAGCAGCCAAGGAACCGGTCGGACTAGGATAGATACGCAGTATTTT.

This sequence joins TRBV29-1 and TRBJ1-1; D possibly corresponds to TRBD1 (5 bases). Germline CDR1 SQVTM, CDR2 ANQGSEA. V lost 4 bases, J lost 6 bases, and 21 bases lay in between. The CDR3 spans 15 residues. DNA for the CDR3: TGCAGCGTTGTGGGGTTAGGGGCAGGAGTCTCTGAAGCTTTCTTT. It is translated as CSVVGLGAGVSEAFF.

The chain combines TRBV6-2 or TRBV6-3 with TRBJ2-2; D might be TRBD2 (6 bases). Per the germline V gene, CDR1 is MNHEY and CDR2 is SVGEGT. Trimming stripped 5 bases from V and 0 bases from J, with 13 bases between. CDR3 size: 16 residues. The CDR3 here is CASSNQWEANTGELFF. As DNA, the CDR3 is TGTGCCAGCAGTAACCAATGGGAGGCGAACACCGGGGAGCTGTTTTTT.

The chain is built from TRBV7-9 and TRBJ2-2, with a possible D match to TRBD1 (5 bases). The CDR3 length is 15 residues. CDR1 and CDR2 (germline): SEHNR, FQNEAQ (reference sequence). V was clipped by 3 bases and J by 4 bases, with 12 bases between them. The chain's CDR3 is CASSFAQGGTGELFF. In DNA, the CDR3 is TGTGCCAGCAGCTTCGCTCAGGGTGGCACCGGGGAGCTGTTTTTT.

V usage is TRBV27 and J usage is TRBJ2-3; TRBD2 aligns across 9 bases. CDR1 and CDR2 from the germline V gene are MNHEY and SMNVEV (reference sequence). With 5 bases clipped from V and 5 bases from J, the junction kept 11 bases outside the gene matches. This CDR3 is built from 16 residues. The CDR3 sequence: CASSTHQAGGRDTQYF. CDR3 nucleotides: TGTGCCAGCAGTACCCACCAGGCGGGAGGGAGAGATACGCAGTATTTT.